This TCR beta chain was identified in a study of blood T cells in healthy people across ages. Study observations and caveats: In older individuals, TCR beta diversity per million T cells was lower, falling roughly linearly with age.

V shed 4 bases and J shed 0 bases, with 15 bases lying between them. Germline V gives CDR1 LGHDT, CDR2 YNNKEL (reference sequence). This CDR3 is 16 amino acids long. This clonotype occurred many times. Its antigen is not known. Primers used in a second PCR of roughly 7 to 12 cycles were a sample-barcoded 5' primer and a J-beta primer mix. A 12-random-nucleotide template-switch adaptor tagged each cDNA molecule. TCRdb reprocessed the 5' RACE reads with MiXCR, giving one entry per CDR3 protein. The repertoire holds about 1.6 million distinct CDR3 sequences, almost 35% seen once, with 11% in the top ten. The TCR sequence derives from a woman aged 25 to 39 in good health. The sequenced sample consisted of blood. The chain combines TRBV3-1 with TRBJ2-5, with D unresolved. For the CDR3, the DNA is TGTGCCAGCAGCCGAACAAGGGTTAGCAACCAAGAGACCCAGTACTTC. Its translation is CASSRTRVSNQETQYF.